This TCR beta chain was found in a study of T cell responses to AZD1222 COVID-19 vaccine. Study overall: Second-dose groups at about 4 or about 12 weeks were pooled. Study-wide points: Donors, mostly white British, included more females; clonal diversity was possibly underestimated. Seropositive at baseline were only a handful of AZD1222 recipients. CD4 TCRs covered the whole spike, strongest at regions 160-218 and 743-854.

The CDR3 is 16 residues long. Germline values: CDR1 KGHSH, CDR2 LQKENI. The J segment lost 1 base and the V segment lost 4 bases, leaving 8 bases of the junction unmatched. Profiling relied on immunoSEQ multiplex PCR, and the TCRdb table lists in-frame clones only, not all of them. Altogether some 87,000 clones are present, more than 80% being singletons, with the ten largest covering roughly 29%. With regard to this clone: Its antigen is undetermined.

J is TRBJ1-1 and V is TRBV18; the match to TRBD1 covers 8 bases. This clonotype originated in an adult in good health. The specimen was peripheral blood, collected on day 0 of AZD1222 vaccination. The CDR3 protein is CASSQGQGQGNTEAFF. In DNA form, the CDR3 reads TGTGCCAGCTCACAGGGGCAAGGACAGGGGAACACTGAAGCTTTCTTT.